This section outlines one TCR beta chain sequence together with its context. V lost 5 bases to trimming and J lost 6 bases; unmatched junction nucleotides: 11. The germline V gene has CDR1 MDHEN and CDR2 SYDVKM. The CDR3 has 15 amino acids. This sample was included in a study of blood T cell repertoires in COVID-19. Study at large: Researchers got acute and convalescent COVID-19 samples from the United States, Italy and Spain.

Original processing methods: Amplified reference gene primers provided the basis for estimating nucleated cell counts. Assay used: immunoSEQ multiplex PCR; TCRdb lists only in-frame clones, some missing. V, J and clone size derive from that table, while D and trimming were established from the DNA sequence. The sample carries hundreds of thousands of clones, 80% to 90% recorded once. Cohort allocation depended upon clinical history that participants reported. The specimen was PBMCs or T cells enriched from blood (not recorded which). This clonotype was sampled from a man aged 30 to 45 who had recovered from COVID-19. V usage is TRBV28 and J usage is TRBJ1-2; 8 bases map to TRBD1. CDR3 protein: CASSTQGSGGNGYTF. The CDR3 DNA reads TGTGCCAGCAGTACCCAGGGTTCAGGGGGCAATGGCTACACCTTC.